A single sample gave rise to the 26 T cell receptor beta chains below, sequenced in a study of graft-versus-host responses after intestinal transplantation (dated by TCRdb to the early 2020s). No antigen has been identified for these receptors. The method behind the library was the immunoSEQ multiplex PCR assay. Held by TCRdb, this immuneACCESS table contains in-frame sequences only and omits some clones. Under half of the omission traces to an unresolved V gene where checked; the cause of the rest is unknown. Present in this sample are more than 80,000 clones, about four fifths of which were seen just once. The ten largest clones represent approximately 18% of the sample. In light of the paper, this sample's time point label describes: cells obtained before transplantation from donor or recipient. The sequencing used unstimulated CD8+ T cells sorted from spleen or lymph node cells, collected before intestinal transplant. Source of these receptors: a human donor who received an intestinal transplant.

V and J are TRBV28 and TRBJ2-3; D may be TRBD2 (7 bases). The CDR3 consists of 15 residues. V lost 1 base to trimming and J lost 5 bases, with 13 bases between them. The germline V gene has CDR1 MDHEN and CDR2 SYDVKM. CDR3 bases: TGTGCCAGCAGTTTATTGGGGGGGCCGGAAGATACGCAGTATTTT. Its translation: CASSLLGGPEDTQYF. Based on the CDR3 plus reference TRBV28 and TRBJ2-3, the full variable domain is DVKVTQSSRYLVKRTGEKVFLECVQDMDHENMFWYRQDPGLGLRLIYFSYDVKMKEKGDIPEGYSVSREKKERFSLILESASTNQTSMYLCASSLLGGPEDTQYFGPGTRLTVL.

This rearrangement joins TRBV27 to TRBJ2-7, with 11 bases that match TRBD2. This CDR3 spans 15 amino acids. V shed 3 bases and J 6 bases; nucleotides not matched to a gene: 7. Germline V gene sequence: CDR1 MNHEY, CDR2 SMNVEV (reference sequence). CDR3: CASSFIAGGPLEQYF. As DNA, the CDR3 is TGTGCCAGCAGTTTTATAGCGGGAGGGCCTCTCGAGCAGTACTTC.

This chain joins TRBV9 and TRBJ2-1; D is unresolved. V shed 0 bases and J shed 5 bases, with 12 bases lying between them. This CDR3 has 15 residues. Germline values: CDR1 SGDLS, CDR2 YYNGEE. CDR3 in DNA: TGTGCCAGCAGCGTAGGCCCCGGACCTGACAATGAGCAGTTCTTC. This translates into CASSVGPGPDNEQFF.

This chain's CDR3 is CAWTETGGGSEAFF. CDR3 DNA sequence: TGTGCCTGGACTGAGACAGGGGGAGGCTCTGAAGCTTTCTTT. The chain links TRBV30 to TRBJ1-1; 9 bases are a match to TRBD1. From germline, CDR1 is GTSNPN and CDR2 SVGIG (reference sequence). The CDR3 runs 14 residues. Trimming at V came to 4 bases and at J to 6 bases, leaving 9 bases not matched to a gene. The full variable domain, in which reference TRBV30 and TRBJ1-1 provide the parts outside the CDR3, is SQTIHQWPATLVQPVGSPLSLECTVEGTSNPNLYWYRQAAGRGLQLLFYSVGIGQISSEVPQNLSASRPQDRQFILSSKKLLLSDSGFYLCAWTETGGGSEAFFGQGTRLTVV.

The chain carries TRBV30 and TRBJ2-1, with D tentatively TRBD1 or TRBD2 (5 bases each). Between the trimmed V and J ends, which lost 0 bases and 0 bases, there was a span of 6 bases. The CDR3 totals 14 residues. Germline CDR1 is GTSNPN and CDR2 is SVGIG (reference sequence). CDR3 amino acids: CAWSVGTSYNEQFF. CDR3 DNA sequence: TGTGCCTGGAGTGTGGGGACCTCCTACAATGAGCAGTTCTTC.

This clone was counted a few times. V usage is TRBV6-5 and J usage is TRBJ2-1, with unresolved D. The germline V gene encodes CDR1 MNHEY and CDR2 SVGAGI. The CDR3 consists of 13 residues. V was clipped by 3 bases and J by 6 bases, with 9 bases between them. CDR3: CASSYSQLNEQFF. The CDR3 DNA follows: TGTGCCAGCAGTTATAGTCAACTCAATGAGCAGTTCTTC.

This chain connects TRBV19 to TRBJ1-2; D is ambiguous. The CDR3 extends over 17 amino acids. The germline V gene has CDR1 LNHDA and CDR2 SQIVND (reference sequence). Trimming cost V 4 bases and J 0 bases, with 18 bases left between them. The chain's CDR3 is CASSTFPTRGSNYGYTF. The CDR3 DNA reads TGTGCCAGTAGTACCTTCCCGACCCGGGGATCTAACTATGGCTACACCTTC.

The CDR3 DNA reads as TGTGCCACCAGCAGAGCAGGGTATTGGAACTATGGCTACACCTTC. It encodes CATSRAGYWNYGYTF. The chain joins TRBV15 to TRBJ1-2; perhaps TRBD1 as D (5 bases). Trimming took off 1 base at V and 2 bases at J, with 11 bases between the two ends. The CDR3 runs 15 residues. From germline, CDR1 is LNHNV and CDR2 YYDKDF (reference sequence).

The chain has TRBV6-1 and TRBJ1-3, with TRBD1 as a possible D gene (5 bases). The germline V gene has CDR1 MNHNS and CDR2 SASEGT. V dropped 4 bases and J dropped 4 bases, with 14 bases sitting between them. The CDR3 contains 15 residues. CDR3 sequence (DNA): TGTGCCAGCAGTGTGCCTTCGGGGCGAGGAAACACCATATATTTT. It specifies CASSVPSGRGNTIYF.

V usage is TRBV7-9 and J usage is TRBJ2-2, with 7 positions matching TRBD1. V lost 3 bases to trimming and J lost 5 bases; unmatched junction nucleotides: 3. Germline CDR1 and CDR2: SEHNR and FQNEAQ (reference sequence). The CDR3 spans 14 residues. In DNA, the CDR3 is TGTGCCAGCAGCTTGCTACAGGGGACCGGGGAGCTGTTTTTT. It yields the protein CASSLLQGTGELFF.

J is TRBJ2-7 and V is TRBV7-8, with D maybe TRBD2 (5 bases). This CDR3 region has 14 residues. The V end lost 3 bases, the J end lost 3 bases, and 12 bases lay between the germline ends. CDR1 SGHVS and CDR2 FQNEAQ come from the germline V gene. The CDR3 DNA reads TGTGCCAGCAGCTTTCTAGCCCCTTACTACGAGCAGTACTTC. As protein: CASSFLAPYYEQYF.

The chain is built from TRBV5-1 and TRBJ2-5; D gene uncertain. Near its end, the DNA agrees better with TRBJ2-7, so the J call may be wrong. CDR1 and CDR2 (germline): SGHRS, YFSETQ. This CDR3 has 13 amino acids. CDR3: CASSLGTLYEQYF. Written as DNA, the CDR3 is TGCGCCAGCAGCTTGGGCACCCTCTACGAGCAGTACTTC.

The chain combines TRBV30 with TRBJ1-4; TRBD1 might be the D (6 bases). CDR1 is GTSNPN and CDR2 is SVGIG in the germline V gene (reference sequence). This CDR3 has 16 residues. The V and J ends lost 1 base and 8 bases respectively, with 20 bases between them. CDR3 in amino acids: CAWSEGGRFRREKLFF. The CDR3 DNA follows: TGTGCCTGGAGTGAGGGGGGGAGGTTCCGGCGCGAAAAACTGTTTTTT.

The V gene is TRBV27, the J gene TRBJ2-1, with D possibly being TRBD1 or TRBD2 (5 bases each). This CDR3 has 13 residues. Deletions cut 2 bases from V and 9 bases from J, with 11 bases between. CDR1 and CDR2 from the germline V gene are MNHEY and SMNVEV (reference sequence). CDR3 nucleotides: TGTGCCAGCAGTTTAATACGGGGCCGTGAGCAGTTCTTC. Translation: CASSLIRGREQFF.

The rearrangement joins TRBV5-4 to TRBJ1-6; D not resolved. Trimming stripped 2 bases from V and 9 bases from J, with 6 bases between. The germline V gene has CDR1 SGHNT and CDR2 YYREEE (reference sequence). This CDR3 region has 12 residues. CDR3 region: CASSFGLSPLHF. As DNA, the CDR3 is TGTGCCAGCAGCTTTGGCCTTTCACCCCTCCACTTT.

The chain employs TRBV7-3 and TRBJ2-3; D remains unclear. CDR3 length: 15 amino acids. Germline CDR1 is SGHTA and CDR2 is FQGTGA. V was trimmed by 0 bases and J by 0 bases, leaving 7 bases between them. The CDR3 here is CASSLTGWSTDTQYF. The CDR3 bases are TGTGCCAGCAGCTTAACAGGATGGAGCACAGATACGCAGTATTTT. The whole variable domain, remainder taken from reference TRBV7-3 and TRBJ2-3, is GAGVSQTPSNKVTEKGKYVELRCDPISGHTALYWYRQSLGQGPEFLIYFQGTGAADDSGLPNDRFFAVRPEGSVSTLKIQRTERGDSAVYLCASSLTGWSTDTQYFGPGTRLTVL.

V and J are TRBV25-1 and TRBJ2-3; 10 positions match TRBD2. V was clipped by 4 bases and J by 13 bases; unmatched bases: 11. Germline CDR1 reads MGHDK; CDR2 reads SYGVNS. CDR3 size: 14 residues. The CDR3 region is CASSGIEGLAREYF. CDR3 nucleotide sequence: TGTGCCAGCAGTGGGATAGAGGGACTAGCGCGGGAGTATTTT.

This clone appeared a few times. The chain joins TRBV6-5 to TRBJ2-1, with 7 bases that match TRBD2. V lost 4 bases, J lost 10 bases, and 7 bases stayed unmatched. CDR1 MNHEY and CDR2 SVGAGI come from the germline V gene. CDR3 length: 13 amino acids. The CDR3, as DNA: TGTGCCAGCAGTTCGGGCGTACTAGCGGAGCAGTTCTTC. Amino acids: CASSSGVLAEQFF.

The count of this clone is one. The genes are TRBV6-5 and TRBJ2-1, with 7 bases matching TRBD2. In germline, CDR1 is MNHEY, CDR2 SVGAGI. This CDR3 comprises 14 residues. The trim removed 6 bases at V and 6 bases at J, leaving 8 bases unmatched. For the CDR3, the DNA is TGTGCCAGCAGCTGGACTAGTGGGTCCAATGAGCAGTTCTTC. Translation: CASSWTSGSNEQFF.

The chain links TRBV29-1 to TRBJ2-1, with 9 bases identical to TRBD1. The V gene end was trimmed by 7 bases and the J gene end by 7 bases; junction bases not matched to a gene: 8. The CDR3 contains 13 residues. CDR1 is SQVTM, CDR2 ANQGSEA, per germline. CDR3 sequence: CSATGTGNNEQFF. The DNA of the CDR3 is TGCAGCGCGACCGGGACAGGGAATAATGAGCAGTTCTTC.

This clone was detected only a few times. Within the sample, other DNA sequences also encode this same CDR3. V is TRBV6-4 and J is TRBJ2-3, with 11 bases that match TRBD2. With V trimmed by 0 bases and J by 2 bases, 1 base remained unmatched. The V gene's germline CDR1 is MRHNA and CDR2 SNTAGT. The CDR3 has 16 residues. CDR3 sequence reads: CASSDSSGGATDTQYF. The CDR3, as DNA: TGTGCCAGCAGTGACTCTAGCGGGGGGGCCACAGATACGCAGTATTTT.

The chain couples TRBV4-1 to TRBJ1-2; 7 bases agree with TRBD1. The CDR3 runs to 14 residues. CDR1 MGHRA and CDR2 YSYEKL come from the germline V gene. V lost 4 bases to trimming and J lost 3 bases; unmatched junction nucleotides: 5. The CDR3 DNA sequence: TGCGCCAGCAGCCCAGACAGGGCCGACTATGGCTACACCTTC. This gives the protein CASSPDRADYGYTF.

The chain uses TRBV4-1 and TRBJ2-3, with 10 bases identical to TRBD2. This CDR3 is built from 17 residues. Germline values: CDR1 MGHRA, CDR2 YSYEKL. The junction had 9 bases not matched to a gene; V was cut back by 0 bases and J by 6 bases. CDR3 sequence reads: CASSQEFSGRFGDTQYF. CDR3 bases: TGCGCCAGCAGCCAAGAATTTAGCGGGAGGTTCGGGGATACGCAGTATTTT.

The chain links TRBV5-1 to TRBJ1-1, with 7 bases lining up with TRBD1. The germline V gene has CDR1 SGHRS and CDR2 YFSETQ. The ends lost 4 bases at V and 6 bases at J; junction bases unmatched: 6. The CDR3 runs 13 residues. The CDR3 region has the DNA TGCGCCAGCAGCATCCCGGGACAGCCTGAAGCTTTCTTT. It is translated as CASSIPGQPEAFF.

The sample holds one count of this clone. The chain couples TRBV18 to TRBJ1-2; tentatively, D is TRBD1 (5 bases). The CDR3 extends over 14 amino acids. With 3 bases removed from V and 3 bases from J, the gap between germline ends came to 11 bases. Per germline, CDR1 KGHSH and CDR2 LQKENI. The CDR3 coding sequence is TGTGCCAGCTCACCTACTGACAGTGACTATGGCTACACCTTC. This codes for CASSPTDSDYGYTF.

The J gene is TRBJ2-1, the V gene TRBV18, with 8 positions matching TRBD1. Germline lookup yields CDR1 KGHSH and CDR2 LQKENI. The CDR3 sequence is 15 residues long. The V segment lost 5 bases and the J segment 6 bases; nucleotides outside the gene matches: 9. The CDR3 bases are TGTGCCAGCTCATATGACCCCGGGACAGGCAATGAGCAGTTCTTC. It specifies CASSYDPGTGNEQFF. The full variable domain, in which reference TRBV18 and TRBJ2-1 provide the parts outside the CDR3, is NAGVMQNPRHLVRRRGQEARLRCSPMKGHSHVYWYRQLPEEGLKFMVYLQKENIIDESGMPKERFSAEFPKEGPSILRIQQVVRGDSAAYFCASSYDPGTGNEQFFGPGTRLTVL.